The 19 T cell receptor beta chains below come from one sample, sequenced in a study of shared clonotypes between healthy human individuals. Clones were read by immunoSEQ multiplex PCR, and TCRdb kept only the in-frame ones, dropping some. The top ten clones hold 0.1% to 0.15% of a sample with millions of clones, 95% of them seen once. The sequenced sample consisted of naive CD4+ T cells sorted from blood. Subset: CD45RA+ positively selected. Every receptor here comes from a man aged 18 to 30 in good health.

This chain joins TRBV7-8 and TRBJ2-7; D uncertain. V lost 5 bases and J 0 bases, leaving 14 bases between the germline ends. The CDR3 covers 15 residues. The V gene's germline CDR1 is SGHVS and CDR2 FQNEAQ. The CDR3 DNA reads TGTGCCAGCAGCCTTCATCGACTGGGCTCCTACGAGCAGTACTTC. Protein: CASSLHRLGSYEQYF.

J is TRBJ2-3 and V is TRBV6-1; 7 bases are a match to TRBD2. Germline CDR1 MNHNS, CDR2 SASEGT. Trimming at V came to 3 bases and at J to 2 bases, leaving 5 bases not matched to a gene. CDR3 size: 15 residues. CDR3 sequence (DNA): TGTGCCAGCAGTGATGGGACTACGTTCACAGATACGCAGTATTTT. Amino acid sequence: CASSDGTTFTDTQYF.

The chain joins TRBV10-3 to TRBJ2-7; 10 nucleotides line up with TRBD1. V was clipped by 11 bases and J by 0 bases; unmatched bases: 4. This CDR3 comprises 13 residues. Germline V lookup: CDR1 ENHRY, CDR2 SYGVKD. CDR3: CAVRTGGSYEQYF. The CDR3 nucleotides are TGTGCCGTCCGGACAGGGGGCTCCTACGAGCAGTACTTC.

The chain carries TRBV2 and TRBJ2-2, with D possibly matching TRBD1 (6 bases). CDR1 and CDR2 from the germline V gene are SNHLY and FYNNEI. Trimming took 6 bases from V and 1 from J, leaving 12 bases between them. CDR3 length: 15 amino acids. DNA for the CDR3: TGTGCCAGCAGGAGGGAGACAGGGAACACCGGGGAGCTGTTTTTT. Translated: CASRRETGNTGELFF. Drawing the rest from reference TRBV2 and TRBJ2-2, the complete variable domain is EPEVTQTPSHQVTQMGQEVILRCVPISNHLYFYWYRQILGQKVEFLVSFYNNEISEKSEIFDDQFSVERPDGSNFTLKIRSTKLEDSAMYFCASRRETGNTGELFFGEGSRLTVL.

The genes are TRBV4-1 and TRBJ1-2; D is unresolved. The CDR3 runs 15 residues. V was shortened by 0 bases and J by 2 bases, with 10 bases between the two germline ends. The germline gives CDR1 MGHRA, CDR2 YSYEKL. As DNA, the CDR3 is TGCGCCAGCAGCCAAGAAGAGAGGTCCAACTATGGCTACACCTTC. Protein: CASSQEERSNYGYTF.

The gene calls are TRBV10-1 and TRBJ2-1, with D possibly matching TRBD2 (5 bases). CDR1 is WNHNN and CDR2 is SYGVQD in the germline V gene (reference sequence). Trimming took off 2 bases at V and 0 bases at J, with 14 bases between the two ends. This CDR3 contains 17 residues. The CDR3 protein is CASSEAGGWSSYNEQFF. The CDR3 coding sequence is TGCGCCAGCAGTGAGGCTGGCGGGTGGAGCTCCTACAATGAGCAGTTCTTC.

The V gene is TRBV11-3, the J gene TRBJ2-5; 12 bases line up with TRBD2. This CDR3 is 16 amino acids long. Losses at the gene ends were 1 base for V and 5 bases for J; bases not matched to a gene: 5. CDR1 and CDR2 from the germline V gene are SGHNT and YENEEA. The CDR3 here is CASSLATSGGQETQYF. Written as DNA, the CDR3 is TGTGCCAGCAGCTTAGCGACTAGCGGGGGCCAGGAGACCCAGTACTTC.

The rearrangement joins TRBV5-1 to TRBJ1-2; D not certain. V was clipped by 0 bases and J by 3 bases, with 6 bases between them. CDR1 is SGHRS and CDR2 is YFSETQ in the germline V gene. The CDR3 is 13 amino acids. The CDR3, as DNA: TGCGCCAGCAGCTTGGAGAGTTACTATGGCTACACCTTC. Translated, it gives CASSLESYYGYTF. Full variable domain (missing parts from reference TRBV5-1 and TRBJ1-2): KAGVTQTPRYLIKTRGQQVTLSCSPISGHRSVSWYQQTPGQGLQFLFEYFSETQRNKGNFPGRFSGRQFSNSRSEMNVSTLELGDSALYLCASSLESYYGYTFGSGTRLTVV.

The chain uses TRBV19 and TRBJ1-5; 10 bases match TRBD1. There are 15 residues in the CDR3. The J segment lost 1 base and the V segment lost 4 bases, leaving 1 base of the junction unmatched. CDR1 and CDR2 (germline): LNHDA, SQIVND (reference sequence). This chain's CDR3 is CASSRTGGSNQPQHF. CDR3 bases: TGTGCCAGTAGTAGGACAGGGGGGAGCAATCAGCCCCAGCATTTT.

Of note for this clone: Other nucleotide sequences from this sample produce the same CDR3. The rearrangement uses TRBV9 and TRBJ1-3, with D possibly being TRBD1 (5 bases). This CDR3 comprises 15 residues. The germline gives CDR1 SGDLS, CDR2 YYNGEE. V gave up 0 bases and J gave up 3 bases, with 10 bases separating them. The CDR3 DNA reads TGTGCCAGCAGCGTAGATCCGGGGGTTGGAAACACCATATATTTT. This codes for CASSVDPGVGNTIYF. Filled out from reference TRBV9 and TRBJ1-3, the complete variable domain reads DSGVTQTPKHLITATGQRVTLRCSPRSGDLSVYWYQQSLDQGLQFLIQYYNGEERAKGNILERFSAQQFPDLHSELNLSSLELGDSALYFCASSVDPGVGNTIYFGEGSWLTVV.

The genes are TRBV18 and TRBJ1-6; D is undetermined. V gave up 4 bases and J gave up 10 bases, with 11 bases separating them. The V gene's germline CDR1 is KGHSH and CDR2 LQKENI. CDR3 length: 13 residues. The CDR3, as DNA: TGTGCCAGCTCACTAATCAGCGGGTCACCCCTCCACTTT. Its protein is CASSLISGSPLHF.

The chain has TRBV6-1 and TRBJ1-3, with D possibly being TRBD1 (5 bases). Per germline, CDR1 MNHNS and CDR2 SASEGT. CDR3 length: 19 residues. V was cut by 4 bases and J by 0 bases, with 22 bases left in between. This CDR3 is CASSGPVDKRASSGNTIYF. The CDR3 bases are TGTGCCAGCAGTGGCCCCGTGGACAAAAGGGCTAGCTCTGGAAACACCATATATTTT.

This clone came up a few times. The same CDR3 also results from other DNA sequences found in this sample. The rearrangement joins TRBV6-6 to TRBJ2-3; D not resolved. The CDR3 is 12 residues long. V dropped 2 bases and J dropped 5 bases, with 5 bases sitting between them. Germline V gene data show CDR1 as MNHNY and CDR2 as SVGAGI (reference sequence). CDR3 DNA sequence: TGTGCCAGCAGTTACGCCGAAGATACGCAGTATTTT. This translates into CASSYAEDTQYF.

The V and J genes are TRBV5-6 and TRBJ1-1, with 10 positions matching TRBD1. With 4 bases clipped from V and 6 bases from J, the junction kept 12 bases outside the gene matches. The CDR3 contains 16 residues. Per the germline V gene, CDR1 is SGHDT and CDR2 is YYEEEE. The CDR3 reads CASSPDRGRVWSEAFF. In nucleotides, the CDR3 is TGTGCCAGCAGCCCAGACAGGGGGCGGGTTTGGTCTGAAGCTTTCTTT.

The chain uses TRBV5-6 and TRBJ2-3, with 12 nucleotides matching TRBD1. CDR3 length equals 19 residues. V lost 6 bases, J lost 0 bases, and 14 bases stayed unmatched. CDR1 SGHDT and CDR2 YYEEEE come from the germline V gene. As DNA, the CDR3 is TGTGCCAGCAACTATGTCGTCGGGACAGGGGGCTTTAGCACAGATACGCAGTATTTT. Protein sequence: CASNYVVGTGGFSTDTQYF.

This clone was detected only once. The rearrangement joins TRBV28 to TRBJ2-3; TRBD2 might be the D (5 bases). CDR1 and CDR2 from the germline V gene are MDHEN and SYDVKM. The CDR3 runs 14 residues. V was pared by 7 bases and J by 2 bases, with 13 bases between. CDR3 DNA sequence: TGTGCCAGCACTAGGAAGCGGCACACAGATACGCAGTATTTT. Translation: CASTRKRHTDTQYF.

This chain uses TRBV7-9 with TRBJ2-3, with D tentatively TRBD1 (6 bases). The CDR3 sequence is 16 residues long. The germline V gene encodes CDR1 SEHNR and CDR2 FQNEAQ (reference sequence). The V end lost 3 bases, the J end lost 2 bases, and 15 bases lay between the germline ends. In DNA form, the CDR3 reads TGTGCCAGCAGCTTGGCCAGGACAGATAACACAGATACGCAGTATTTT. This encodes CASSLARTDNTDTQYF.

This chain joins TRBV10-3 and TRBJ2-7, with TRBD1 matching over 8 bases. With 6 bases clipped from V and 0 bases from J, the junction kept 4 bases outside the gene matches. The CDR3 runs to 14 residues. Per the germline V gene, CDR1 is ENHRY and CDR2 is SYGVKD. Here the CDR3 DNA reads TGTGCCATCAGAGGGGACAGGACCTCCTACGAGCAGTACTTC. The encoded protein is CAIRGDRTSYEQYF.

Worth noting for this clone: Different DNA sequences within this sample yield the same CDR3. The chain has TRBV11-2 and TRBJ2-7; maybe TRBD2 (6 bases). Trimming took 4 bases from V and 2 from J, leaving 12 bases between them. CDR1 and CDR2 (germline): SGHAT, FQNNGV. This CDR3 comprises 14 residues. The DNA for the CDR3 is TGTGCCAGCAGCTCGGGACTTGCACCCTACGAGCAGTACTTC. Protein sequence: CASSSGLAPYEQYF. Full variable domain (missing parts from reference TRBV11-2 and TRBJ2-7): EAGVAQSPRYKIIEKRQSVAFWCNPISGHATLYWYQQILGQGPKLLIQFQNNGVVDDSQLPKDRFSAERLKGVDSTLKIQPAKLEDSAVYLCASSSGLAPYEQYFGPGTRLTVT.